The entry below describes one T cell receptor beta chain. No cognate antigen has been identified for it. No much larger clone is present one base from it, and per-base qualities are unavailable. This sample is drawn from a study of technical replicates of blood from a handful of donors (dated by TCRdb to 2015 to 2018). Library preparation used the immunoSEQ multiplex PCR assay. TCRdb took over this immuneACCESS table, retaining in-frame rearrangements with V and J assigned. Such tables are incomplete; in checked studies, under half of the missing clones stem from an unresolved V gene, and the remainder is unexplained. Recorded for this sample are fewer than 90,000 clones; 94% of them occurred a single time. The top ten clones comprise approximately 0.25% of the sample. The germline ends are 14 bases apart after V is trimmed by 5 bases and J by 3 bases. The CDR3 holds 14 amino acids from the cysteine to the phenylalanine. This entry keeps only the CDR3 DNA: 42 bases, framed from base 1. CDR1 MNHEY and CDR2 SVGAGI are derived from the germline V gene.

The chain is made from TRBV6-5 and TRBJ2-7; TRBD1 is perhaps the D gene, given 6 matching bases. The specimen was T cells isolated from PBMCs. This TCR was sampled from a human donor in good health. The DNA is as follows: TGTGCCAGCAGTAGGGGCCCGGACAGCTACGAGCAGTACTTC. This codes for CASSRGPDSYEQYF.